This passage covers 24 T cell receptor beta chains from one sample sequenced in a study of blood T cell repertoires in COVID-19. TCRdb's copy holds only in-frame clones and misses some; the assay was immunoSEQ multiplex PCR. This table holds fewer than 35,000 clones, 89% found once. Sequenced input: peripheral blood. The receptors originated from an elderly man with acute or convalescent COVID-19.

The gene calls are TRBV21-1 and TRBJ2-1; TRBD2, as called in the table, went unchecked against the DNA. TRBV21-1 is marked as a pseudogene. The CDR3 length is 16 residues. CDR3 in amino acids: CASSKDGGSPVNEQFF. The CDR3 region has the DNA TGTGCCAGCAGCAAAGATGGCGGGAGCCCCGTCAATGAGCAGTTCTTC.

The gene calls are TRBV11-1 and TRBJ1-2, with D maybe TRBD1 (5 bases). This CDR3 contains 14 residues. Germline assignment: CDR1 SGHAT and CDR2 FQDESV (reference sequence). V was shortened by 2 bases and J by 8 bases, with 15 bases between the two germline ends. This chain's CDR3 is CASSLTKQGSGYTF. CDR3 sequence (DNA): TGTGCCAGCAGCTTAACGAAGCAGGGTTCCGGCTACACCTTC.

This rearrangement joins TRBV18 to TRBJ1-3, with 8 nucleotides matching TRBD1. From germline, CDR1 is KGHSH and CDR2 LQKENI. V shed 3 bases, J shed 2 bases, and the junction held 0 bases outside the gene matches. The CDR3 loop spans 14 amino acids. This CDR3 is CASSPGQAGNTIYF. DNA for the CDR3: TGTGCCAGCTCACCGGGACAGGCTGGAAACACCATATATTTT.

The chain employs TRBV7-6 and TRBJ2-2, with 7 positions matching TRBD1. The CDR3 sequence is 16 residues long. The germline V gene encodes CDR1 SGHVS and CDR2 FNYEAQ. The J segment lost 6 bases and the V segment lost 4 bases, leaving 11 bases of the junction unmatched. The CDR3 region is CASSYKGGRSPGELFF. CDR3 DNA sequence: TGTGCCAGCAGCTACAAAGGGGGCCGGTCCCCCGGGGAGCTGTTTTTT.

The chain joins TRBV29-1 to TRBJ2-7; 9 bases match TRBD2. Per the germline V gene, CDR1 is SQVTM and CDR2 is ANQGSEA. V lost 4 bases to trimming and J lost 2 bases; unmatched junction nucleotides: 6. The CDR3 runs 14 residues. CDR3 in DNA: TGCAGCGTTGTTAGGGGGACTAGCCCCTACGAGCAGTACTTC. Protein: CSVVRGTSPYEQYF.

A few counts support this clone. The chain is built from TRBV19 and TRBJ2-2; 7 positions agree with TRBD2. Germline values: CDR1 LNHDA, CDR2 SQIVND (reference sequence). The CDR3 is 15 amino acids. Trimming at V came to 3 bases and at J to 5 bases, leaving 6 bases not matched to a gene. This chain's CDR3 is CASSIGGSWTGELFF. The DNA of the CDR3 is TGTGCCAGTAGTATTGGCGGGAGTTGGACCGGGGAGCTGTTTTTT.

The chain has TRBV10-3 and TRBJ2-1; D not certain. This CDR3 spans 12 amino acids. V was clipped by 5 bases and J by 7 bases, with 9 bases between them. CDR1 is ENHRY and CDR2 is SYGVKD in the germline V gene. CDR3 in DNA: TGTGCCATCAGTCCAGACTTAAATGAGCAGTTCTTC. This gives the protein CAISPDLNEQFF.

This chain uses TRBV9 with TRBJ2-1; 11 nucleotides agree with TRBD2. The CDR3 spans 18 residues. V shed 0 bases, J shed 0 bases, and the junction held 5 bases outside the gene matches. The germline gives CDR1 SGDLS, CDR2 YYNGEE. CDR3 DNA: TGTGCCAGCAGCGTAGGACTAGCGGGAAAAAGCTCCTACAATGAGCAGTTCTTC. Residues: CASSVGLAGKSSYNEQFF.

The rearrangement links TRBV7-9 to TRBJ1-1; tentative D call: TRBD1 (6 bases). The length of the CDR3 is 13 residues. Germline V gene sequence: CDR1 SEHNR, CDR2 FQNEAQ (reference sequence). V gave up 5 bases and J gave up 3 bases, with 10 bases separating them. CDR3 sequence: CASSLGQYTEAFF. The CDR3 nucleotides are TGTGCCAGCAGCCTTGGACAGTACACTGAAGCTTTCTTT.

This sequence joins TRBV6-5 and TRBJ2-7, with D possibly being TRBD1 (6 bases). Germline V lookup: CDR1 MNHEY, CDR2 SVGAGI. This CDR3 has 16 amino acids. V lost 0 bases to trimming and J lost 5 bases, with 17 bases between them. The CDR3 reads CASSYSLEGVVDEQYF. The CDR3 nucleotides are TGTGCCAGCAGTTACTCACTAGAGGGGGTCGTAGACGAGCAGTACTTC.

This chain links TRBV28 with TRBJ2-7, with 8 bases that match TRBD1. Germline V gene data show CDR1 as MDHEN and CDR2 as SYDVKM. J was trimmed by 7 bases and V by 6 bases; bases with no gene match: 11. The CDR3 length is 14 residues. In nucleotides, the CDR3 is TGTGCCAGCAGAGCGCGACAGGGGTGGGGGGAGCAGTACTTC. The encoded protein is CASRARQGWGEQYF.

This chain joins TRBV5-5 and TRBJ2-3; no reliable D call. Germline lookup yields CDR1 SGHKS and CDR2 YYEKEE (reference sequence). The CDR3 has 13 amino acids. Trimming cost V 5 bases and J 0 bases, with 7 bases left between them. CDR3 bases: TGTGCCAGCAGTGAACAAAGCACAGATACGCAGTATTTT. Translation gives CASSEQSTDTQYF.

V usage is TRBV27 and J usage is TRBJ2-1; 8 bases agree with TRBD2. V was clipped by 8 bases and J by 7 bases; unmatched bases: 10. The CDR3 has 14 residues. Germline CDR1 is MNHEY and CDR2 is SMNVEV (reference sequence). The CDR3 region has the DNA TGTGCCAGCTGGATAGCGGGGAGCAGGAATGAGCAGTTCTTC. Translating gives CASWIAGSRNEQFF.

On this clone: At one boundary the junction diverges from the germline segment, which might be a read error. The CDR3 DNA follows: TGTGCCAGCAGCATCCAGGCAGGGGGCAAGCAGCCCCAGCATTTT. It codes for CASSIQAGGKQPQHF. The chain is built from TRBV7-2 and TRBJ1-5; 8 bases agree with TRBD1. The CDR3 is 15 amino acids. In germline, CDR1 is SGHTA, CDR2 FQGNSA.

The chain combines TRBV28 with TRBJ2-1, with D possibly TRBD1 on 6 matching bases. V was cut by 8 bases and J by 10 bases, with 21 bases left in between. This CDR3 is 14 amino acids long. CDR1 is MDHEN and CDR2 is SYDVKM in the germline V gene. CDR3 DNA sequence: TGTGCCAGCCCCCCCCAGGGAAAGGGGGTCGAGCAGTTCTTC. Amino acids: CASPPQGKGVEQFF.

The CDR3 sequence: CAWRGLAGVSEQYF. Written as DNA, the CDR3 is TGTGCCTGGAGGGGACTAGCGGGAGTGAGTGAGCAGTACTTC. The J gene is TRBJ2-7, the V gene TRBV30; 14 bases fit TRBD2. Trimming removed 3 bases from V and 7 bases from J; junction bases left unmatched: 5. CDR1 is GTSNPN and CDR2 is SVGIG in the germline V gene (reference sequence). CDR3 length equals 14 residues.

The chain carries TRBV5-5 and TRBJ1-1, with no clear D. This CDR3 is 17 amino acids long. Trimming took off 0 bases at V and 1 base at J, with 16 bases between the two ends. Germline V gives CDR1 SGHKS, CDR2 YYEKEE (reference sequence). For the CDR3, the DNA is TGTGCCAGCAGCTTGGCTCCGGGTTCAAATAGGAACACTGAAGCTTTCTTT. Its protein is CASSLAPGSNRNTEAFF.

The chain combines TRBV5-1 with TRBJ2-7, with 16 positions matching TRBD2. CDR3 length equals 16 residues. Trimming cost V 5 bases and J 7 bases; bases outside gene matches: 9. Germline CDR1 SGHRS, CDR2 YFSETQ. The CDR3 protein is CASSSGTSGRASEQYF. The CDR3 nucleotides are TGCGCCAGCAGTTCCGGGACTAGCGGGAGGGCGAGTGAGCAGTACTTC.

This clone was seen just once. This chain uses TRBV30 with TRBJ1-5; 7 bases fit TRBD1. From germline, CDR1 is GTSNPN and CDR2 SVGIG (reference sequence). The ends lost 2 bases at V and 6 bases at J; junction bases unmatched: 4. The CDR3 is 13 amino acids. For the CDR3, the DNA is TGTGCCTGGAGTAAGACAGGGCTTCAGCCCCAGCATTTT. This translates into CAWSKTGLQPQHF.

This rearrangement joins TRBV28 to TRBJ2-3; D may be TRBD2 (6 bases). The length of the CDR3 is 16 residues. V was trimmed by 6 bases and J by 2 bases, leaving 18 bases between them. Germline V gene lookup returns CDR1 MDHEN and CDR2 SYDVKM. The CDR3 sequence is CASRGGWLANTDTQYF. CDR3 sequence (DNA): TGTGCCAGCAGAGGTGGGTGGCTAGCGAACACAGATACGCAGTATTTT. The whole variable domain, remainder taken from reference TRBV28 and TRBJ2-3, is DVKVTQSSRYLVKRTGEKVFLECVQDMDHENMFWYRQDPGLGLRLIYFSYDVKMKEKGDIPEGYSVSREKKERFSLILESASTNQTSMYLCASRGGWLANTDTQYFGPGTRLTVL.

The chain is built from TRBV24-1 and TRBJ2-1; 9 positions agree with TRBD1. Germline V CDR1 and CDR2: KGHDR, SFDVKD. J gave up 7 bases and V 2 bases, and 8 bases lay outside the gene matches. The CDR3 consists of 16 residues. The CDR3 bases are TGTGCCACCAGTGATTCCGGACAGGGGTTGCGGAATGAGCAGTTCTTC. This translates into CATSDSGQGLRNEQFF.

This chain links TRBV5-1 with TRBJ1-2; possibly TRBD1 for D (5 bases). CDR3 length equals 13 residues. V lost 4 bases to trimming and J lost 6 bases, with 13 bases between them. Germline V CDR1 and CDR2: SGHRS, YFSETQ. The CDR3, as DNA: TGCGCCAGCAGCAACGGGGCGGGGGATGGCTACACCTTC. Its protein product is CASSNGAGDGYTF.

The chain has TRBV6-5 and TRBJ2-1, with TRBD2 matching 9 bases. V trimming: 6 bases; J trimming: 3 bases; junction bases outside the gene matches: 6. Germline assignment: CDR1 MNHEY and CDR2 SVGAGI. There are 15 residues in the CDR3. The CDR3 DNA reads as TGTGCCAGCAGGTTAGCGGGAGAAGGCTACAATGAGCAGTTCTTC. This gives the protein CASRLAGEGYNEQFF.

The CDR3 region is CASSLFRGETQYF. DNA for the CDR3: TGTGCCAGCAGTTTATTTAGGGGGGAGACCCAGTACTTC. This chain links TRBV12-3 or TRBV12-4 with TRBJ2-5, with D tentatively TRBD1 (6 bases). CDR3 length: 13 residues. V was trimmed by 2 bases and J by 5 bases, leaving 9 bases between them.